This TCR beta chain was recorded in a study of blood T cell repertoires in COVID-19. Study overall: Both acute and convalescent COVID-19 samples were obtained from the United States, Italy and Spain. PBMCs, B-cell-depleted T cells, or T cells provided the cDNA or gDNA that made up the material.

Per the original data handling: How many nucleated cells were present was estimated from reference gene primer amplification. The assay was immunoSEQ multiplex PCR, and TCRdb's table has in-frame clones only and misses some. The V and J calls and clone size were taken over from that table, and D and trimming were inferred from the DNA. The data hold roughly 50,000 clones, with 65% to 85% observed a single time. This receptor was taken from a human donor with active or convalescent COVID-19. The donor label of this sample is uncertain. Sequencing was done on a sample of peripheral blood.

The CDR3 DNA reads TGCAGTGCTAGTGGGGTTGCGGGGTTCTACAATGAGCAGTTCTTC. As protein: CSASGVAGFYNEQFF. This rearrangement joins TRBV20-1 to TRBJ2-1; maybe TRBD2 (6 bases). Germline V gene data show CDR1 as DFQATT and CDR2 as SNEGSKA (reference sequence). CDR3 length: 15 residues. The germline V and J ends were trimmed by 3 bases and 3 bases, with 15 bases remaining between them.